This T cell receptor beta chain was sequenced during a study of tumor-infiltrating lymphocytes in primary liver carcinoma. This CDR3 has 16 amino acids. V shed 7 bases and J shed 4 bases, with 19 bases lying between them. Germline DNA was extracted alongside blood RNA, which was obtained from unsorted whole blood. It was before surgery that four milliliters of peripheral blood were collected. The researchers produced TCR beta cDNA from approximately 0.45 ug total RNA with a constant-region primer. Sequencing libraries for TCR beta derived from three nested multiplex PCR rounds that used slightly modified ARM-PCR. The first two PCR rounds, roughly 9 cycles each, used TRBV1-TRBV30 forward primers and a C-beta reverse primer. TCRdb used MiXCR to reprocess the multiplex PCR reads, holding one entry per CDR3 protein. This sample yields about 200,000 distinct CDR3 sequences, of which about 65% are seen a single time; about 7.1% belongs to the top ten.

Study-wide results and caveats: Tumor-adjacent and tumor-blood pairs shared a smaller degree of overlap than tumor region pairs. CD4+ and CD8+ repertoires could not be compared in these unsorted bulk samples.

At least ten counts were recorded for this clonotype. Its antigen is as yet unknown. The sequenced sample was peripheral blood. The chain carries TRBV12-3 or TRBV12-4 and TRBJ2-2, with D perhaps assigned TRBD1 or TRBD2 (6 bases each). The sequence derives from a woman aged 60 to 75 with primary liver carcinoma and hepatitis B virus infection. The CDR3 nucleotides are TGTGCCAGCAACGTGCCCGGGGGCGCGATCACCGGGGAGCTGTTTTTT. This translates into CASNVPGGAITGELFF.